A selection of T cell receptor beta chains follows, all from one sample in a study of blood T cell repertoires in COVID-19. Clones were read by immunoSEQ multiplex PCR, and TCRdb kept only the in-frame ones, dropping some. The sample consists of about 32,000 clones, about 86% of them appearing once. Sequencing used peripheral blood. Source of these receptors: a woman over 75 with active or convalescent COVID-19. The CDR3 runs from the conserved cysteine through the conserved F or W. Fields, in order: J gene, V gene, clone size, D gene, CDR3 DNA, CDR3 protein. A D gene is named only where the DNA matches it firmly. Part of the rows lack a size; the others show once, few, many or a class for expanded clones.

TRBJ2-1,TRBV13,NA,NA,TGTGCCAGCAGCTTAGGCCCGGGCTCCTACAATGAGCAGTTCTTC,CASSLGPGSYNEQFF
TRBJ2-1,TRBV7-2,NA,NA,TGTGCCAGCAGCTTAAATCCGCCTGGACTCCTCAATGAGCAGTTCTTC,CASSLNPPGLLNEQFF
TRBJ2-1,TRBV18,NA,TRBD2,TGTGCCAGCTCACCATATCCCAAGGGGCGGGAGTCTTGGCAATTCTTC,CASSPYPKGRESWQFF
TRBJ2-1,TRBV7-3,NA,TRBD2,TGTGCCAGCAGCCCTTACCTGCGGGGGAGCTCCTACAATGAGCAGTTCTTC,CASSPYLRGSSYNEQFF
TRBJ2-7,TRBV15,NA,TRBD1,TGTGCCACCAGCAGAGATAGACAGGGAATCTACGAGCAGTACTTC,CATSRDRQGIYEQYF
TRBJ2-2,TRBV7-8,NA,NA,TGTGCCAGCAGCTCAGGCCAGGGGCCGGCCGGGGAGCTGTTTTTT,CASSSGQGPAGELFF
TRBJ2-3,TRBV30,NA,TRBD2,TGTGCCTGGAGTCAAAGCGGGGGGGCGACAGATACGCAGTATTTT,CAWSQSGGATDTQYF
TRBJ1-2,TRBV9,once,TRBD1,TGTGCCAGCAGCGTGACAGGGGTTATTGATGGCTACACCTTC,CASSVTGVIDGYTF
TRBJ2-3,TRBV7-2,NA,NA,TGTGCCAGCAGCTTACTTCCCCAGGGTTTAGATACGCAGTATTTT,CASSLLPQGLDTQYF
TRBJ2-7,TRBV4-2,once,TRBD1,TGTGCCAGCAGCCAATTGGGACAGGGTTCATCCTACGAGCAGTACTTC,CASSQLGQGSSYEQYF
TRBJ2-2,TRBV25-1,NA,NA,TGTGCCAGCAGTGAGGGGTTGGGGGGAACCGGGGAGCTGTTTTTT,CASSEGLGGTGELFF
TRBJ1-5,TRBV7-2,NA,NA,TGTGCCAGCAGCTTAGTGCCAGGGGCAAATCAGCCCCAGCATTTT,CASSLVPGANQPQHF
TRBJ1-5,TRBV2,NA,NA,TGTGCCAGCTCCTGGGAGTTAGGTCAGCCCCAGCATTTT,CASSWELGQPQHF
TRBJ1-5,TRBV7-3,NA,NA,TGTGCCAGCAGTCTAGCTGCGAATCAGCCCCAGCATTTT,CASSLAANQPQHF